Listed here are 10 T cell receptor beta chains from one sample, sequenced in a study of blood T cell repertoires in COVID-19. TCRdb keeps only in-frame clones here, not all; method: immunoSEQ multiplex PCR. The table lists 60,000 to 85,000 clones, about 69% of them singletons, with under 25% in the top ten. The sequenced sample consisted of peripheral blood. All receptors derive from a man aged 70 or older with acute or convalescent COVID-19.

This clone appeared a few times. V gene TRBV7-2 combines with J gene TRBJ2-7, with 7 bases identical to TRBD2. Germline lookup yields CDR1 SGHTA and CDR2 FQGNSA. The CDR3 spans 15 residues. V was clipped by 5 bases and J by 6 bases; unmatched bases: 13. CDR3 nucleotide sequence: TGTGCCAGCAGCCCCAAGGGCGGGAGAGTGGTCGAGCAGTACTTC. Its protein is CASSPKGGRVVEQYF.

The CDR3 here is CASSQWASGRSGVDTQYF. The CDR3, as DNA: TGCGCCAGCAGCCAATGGGCTAGCGGGAGGTCCGGGGTCGATACGCAGTATTTT. The rearrangement links TRBV4-1 to TRBJ2-3; 11 positions agree with TRBD2. The J segment lost 6 bases and the V segment lost 2 bases, leaving 13 bases of the junction unmatched. The CDR3 spans 18 residues. Germline assignment: CDR1 MGHRA and CDR2 YSYEKL.

The chain combines TRBV7-9 with TRBJ2-2; D is undetermined. This CDR3 region has 15 residues. CDR1 is SEHNR, CDR2 FQNEAQ, per germline (reference sequence). V gave up 5 bases and J gave up 4 bases, with 14 bases separating them. DNA for the CDR3: TGTGCCAGCAGCCCCCAGTCCCAGGTCACCGGGGAGCTGTTTTTT. The encoded protein is CASSPQSQVTGELFF.

The V call is TRBV2, the J call TRBJ2-4; perhaps TRBD2 as D (5 bases). The length of the CDR3 is 12 residues. CDR1 and CDR2 (germline): SNHLY, FYNNEI. V shed 8 bases and J shed 8 bases, with 13 bases lying between them. The CDR3 is CASREGLDIQYF. CDR3 nucleotides: TGTGCCAGCCGAGAGGGATTGGACATTCAGTACTTC. The full variable domain, with the rest looked up from reference TRBV2 and TRBJ2-4, is EPEVTQTPSHQVTQMGQEVILRCVPISNHLYFYWYRQILGQKVEFLVSFYNNEISEKSEIFDDQFSVERPDGSNFTLKIRSTKLEDSAMYFCASREGLDIQYFGAGTRLSVL.

J is TRBJ1-1 and V is TRBV9; no clear D gene. The CDR3 consists of 15 residues. CDR1 and CDR2 (germline): SGDLS, YYNGEE. The V and J ends lost 5 bases and 0 bases respectively, with 14 bases between them. The CDR3 DNA reads as TGTGCCAGCAGTTCCAGTACCTCCATGAACACTGAAGCTTTCTTT. The encoded protein is CASSSSTSMNTEAFF.

This sequence joins TRBV7-2 and TRBJ2-1; 8 bases are shared with TRBD1. The CDR3 loop spans 14 amino acids. Germline CDR1 reads SGHTA; CDR2 reads FQGNSA. J gave up 6 bases and V 1 base, and 2 bases lay outside the gene matches. The CDR3 DNA reads as TGTGCCAGCAGCTTAGGCCAGGGGGCCAATGAGCAGTTCTTC. This encodes CASSLGQGANEQFF.

In this sample, this clone turned up a few times. This sequence joins TRBV18 and TRBJ1-1, with 7 bases identical to TRBD1. The CDR3 totals 15 residues. The germline CDR1 and CDR2 sequences are KGHSH and LQKENI. J lost 4 bases, V lost 3 bases, and 8 bases had no gene match. This CDR3 is CASSPQGESGTEAFF. CDR3 sequence (DNA): TGTGCCAGCTCACCGCAGGGGGAATCGGGCACTGAAGCTTTCTTT.

The chain has TRBV19 and TRBJ2-7; TRBD2 matches at 12 bases. The CDR3 has 15 amino acids. The V gene end was trimmed by 8 bases and the J gene end by 5 bases; junction bases not matched to a gene: 10. CDR1 is LNHDA, CDR2 SQIVND, per germline (reference sequence). Here the CDR3 DNA reads TGTGCCAGTCGCTTGACTAGCGGGAGCCCAAACGAGCAGTACTTC. Its protein is CASRLTSGSPNEQYF.

The gene calls are TRBV7-2 and TRBJ2-1, with TRBD1 matching 9 bases. V lost 6 bases to trimming and J lost 4 bases; unmatched junction nucleotides: 7. The germline gives CDR1 SGHTA, CDR2 FQGNSA. The CDR3 is 15 residues long. CDR3 DNA sequence: TGTGCCAGCAGTTCCGGGACAGGGAAGTACAATGAGCAGTTCTTC. It specifies CASSSGTGKYNEQFF.

This clone was recorded only once. V usage is TRBV10-3 and J usage is TRBJ2-3; the match to TRBD2 covers 10 bases. There are 16 residues in the CDR3. CDR1 and CDR2 (germline): ENHRY, SYGVKD. The J segment lost 3 bases and the V segment lost 3 bases, leaving 6 bases of the junction unmatched. CDR3 protein: CAISELGLASTDTQYF. Here the CDR3 DNA reads TGTGCCATCAGTGAATTGGGACTAGCGTCAACAGATACGCAGTATTTT.